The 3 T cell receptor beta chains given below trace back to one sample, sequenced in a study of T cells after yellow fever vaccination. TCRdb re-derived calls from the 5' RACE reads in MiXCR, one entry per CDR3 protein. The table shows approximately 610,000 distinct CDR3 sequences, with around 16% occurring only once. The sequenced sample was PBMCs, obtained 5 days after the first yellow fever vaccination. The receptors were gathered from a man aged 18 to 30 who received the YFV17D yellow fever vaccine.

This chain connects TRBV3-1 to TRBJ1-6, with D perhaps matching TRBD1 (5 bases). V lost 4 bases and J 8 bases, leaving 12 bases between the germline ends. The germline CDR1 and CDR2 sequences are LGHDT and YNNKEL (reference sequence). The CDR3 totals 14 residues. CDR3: CASSPAGTYSPLHF. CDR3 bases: TGTGCCAGCAGCCCCGCAGGGACCTATTCACCCCTCCACTTT.

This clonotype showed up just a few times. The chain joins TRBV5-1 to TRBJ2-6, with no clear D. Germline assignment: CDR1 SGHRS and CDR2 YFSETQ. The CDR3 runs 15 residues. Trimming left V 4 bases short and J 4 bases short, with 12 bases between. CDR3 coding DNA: TGCGCCAGCAGCAGGGATCCAAACGGGGCCAACGTCCTGACTTTC. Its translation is CASSRDPNGANVLTF.

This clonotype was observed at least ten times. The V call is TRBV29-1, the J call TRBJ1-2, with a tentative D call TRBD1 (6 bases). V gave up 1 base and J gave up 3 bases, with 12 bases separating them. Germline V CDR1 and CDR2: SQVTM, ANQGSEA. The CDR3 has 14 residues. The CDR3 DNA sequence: TGCAGCGTTGAAGGTTTGACAGGCCACTATGGCTACACCTTC. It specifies CSVEGLTGHYGYTF.